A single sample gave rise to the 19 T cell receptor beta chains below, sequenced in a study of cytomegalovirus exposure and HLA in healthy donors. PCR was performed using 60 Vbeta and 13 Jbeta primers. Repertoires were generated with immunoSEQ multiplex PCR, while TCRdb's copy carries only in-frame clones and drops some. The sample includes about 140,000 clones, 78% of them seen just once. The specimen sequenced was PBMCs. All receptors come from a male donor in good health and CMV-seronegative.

The CDR3 DNA sequence: TGCGCCAGCAGCTGGGGGACAGGGACGATAGTCGGGGAGCTGTTTTTT. Amino acid sequence: CASSWGTGTIVGELFF. V is TRBV5-1 and J is TRBJ2-2, with TRBD1 identical over 9 bases. Germline loops: CDR1 SGHRS, CDR2 YFSETQ. This CDR3 has 16 amino acids. The trim removed 3 bases at V and 7 bases at J, leaving 10 bases unmatched.

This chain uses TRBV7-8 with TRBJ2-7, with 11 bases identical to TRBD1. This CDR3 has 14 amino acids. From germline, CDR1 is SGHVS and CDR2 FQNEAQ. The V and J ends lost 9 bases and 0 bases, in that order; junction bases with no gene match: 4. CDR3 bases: TGTGCCAGTCAGGGACAGGGGGTCTCCTACGAGCAGTACTTC. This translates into CASQGQGVSYEQYF.

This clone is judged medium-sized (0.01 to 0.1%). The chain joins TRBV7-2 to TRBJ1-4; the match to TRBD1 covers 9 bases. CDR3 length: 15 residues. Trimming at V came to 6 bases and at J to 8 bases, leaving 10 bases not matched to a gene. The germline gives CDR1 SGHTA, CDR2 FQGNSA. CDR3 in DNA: TGTGCCAGCAGTAGCCCGGACAGGGGTCTCGAAAAACTGTTTTTT. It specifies CASSSPDRGLEKLFF.

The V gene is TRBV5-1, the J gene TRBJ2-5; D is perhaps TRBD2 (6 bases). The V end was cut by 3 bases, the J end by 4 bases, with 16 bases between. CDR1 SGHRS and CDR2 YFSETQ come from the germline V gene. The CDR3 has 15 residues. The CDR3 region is CASSSSGRWAETQYF. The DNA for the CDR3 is TGCGCCAGCAGCTCCTCAGGGAGGTGGGCAGAGACCCAGTACTTC.

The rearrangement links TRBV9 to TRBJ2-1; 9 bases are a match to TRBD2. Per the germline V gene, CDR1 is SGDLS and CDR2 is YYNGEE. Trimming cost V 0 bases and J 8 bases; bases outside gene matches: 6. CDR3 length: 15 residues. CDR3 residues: CASSVASGVIYEQFF. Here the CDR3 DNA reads TGTGCCAGCAGCGTAGCTAGCGGGGTTATCTATGAGCAGTTCTTC.

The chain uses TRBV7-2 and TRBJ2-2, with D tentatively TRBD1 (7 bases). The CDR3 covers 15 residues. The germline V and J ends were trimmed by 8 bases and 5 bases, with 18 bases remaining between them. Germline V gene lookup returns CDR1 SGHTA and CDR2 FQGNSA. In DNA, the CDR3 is TGTGCCAGCCGCGGGGATCCAGGGGGAACCGGGGAGCTGTTTTTT. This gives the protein CASRGDPGGTGELFF.

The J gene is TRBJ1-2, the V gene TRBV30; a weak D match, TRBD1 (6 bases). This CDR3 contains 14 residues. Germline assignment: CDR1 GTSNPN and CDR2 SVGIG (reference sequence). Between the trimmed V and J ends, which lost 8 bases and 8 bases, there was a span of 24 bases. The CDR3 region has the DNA TGTGCCCGGGGGACTTGGCGCGAGGGGGGGGGCTACACCTTC. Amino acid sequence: CARGTWREGGGYTF.

This chain's CDR3 is CATSRGGTNTQYF. The CDR3 nucleotides read TGTGCCACCAGCAGGGGGGGTACGAATACGCAGTATTTT. The rearrangement joins TRBV15 to TRBJ2-3, with TRBD2 as a possible D gene (6 bases). This CDR3 has 13 amino acids. Deletions cut 3 bases from V and 7 bases from J, with 11 bases between. The germline gives CDR1 LNHNV, CDR2 YYDKDF (reference sequence).

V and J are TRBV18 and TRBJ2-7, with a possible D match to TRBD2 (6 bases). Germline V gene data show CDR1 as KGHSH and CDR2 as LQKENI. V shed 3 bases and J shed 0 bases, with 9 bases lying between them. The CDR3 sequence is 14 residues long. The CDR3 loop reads CASSPGLSSYEQYF. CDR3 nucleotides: TGTGCCAGCTCACCGGGACTCTCCTCCTACGAGCAGTACTTC.

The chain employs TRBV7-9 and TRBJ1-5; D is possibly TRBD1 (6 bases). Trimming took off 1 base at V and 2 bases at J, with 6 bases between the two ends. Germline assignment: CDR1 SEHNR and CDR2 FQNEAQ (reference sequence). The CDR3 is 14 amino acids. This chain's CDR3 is CASSLGQGNQPQHF. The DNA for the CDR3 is TGTGCCAGCAGCTTAGGACAGGGCAATCAGCCCCAGCATTTT.

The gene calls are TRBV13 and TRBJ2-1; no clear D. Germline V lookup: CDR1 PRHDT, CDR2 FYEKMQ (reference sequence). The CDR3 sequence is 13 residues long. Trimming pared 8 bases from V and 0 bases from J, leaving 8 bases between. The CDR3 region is CASVRSSYNEQFF. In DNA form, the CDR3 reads TGTGCCAGCGTAAGGAGCTCCTACAATGAGCAGTTCTTC.

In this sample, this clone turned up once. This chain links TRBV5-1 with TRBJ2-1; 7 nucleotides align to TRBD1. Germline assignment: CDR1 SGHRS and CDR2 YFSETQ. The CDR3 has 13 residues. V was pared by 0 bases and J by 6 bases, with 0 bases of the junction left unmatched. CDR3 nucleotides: TGCGCCAGCAGCTTGGACAGGGGCAATGAGCAGTTCTTC. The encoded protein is CASSLDRGNEQFF.

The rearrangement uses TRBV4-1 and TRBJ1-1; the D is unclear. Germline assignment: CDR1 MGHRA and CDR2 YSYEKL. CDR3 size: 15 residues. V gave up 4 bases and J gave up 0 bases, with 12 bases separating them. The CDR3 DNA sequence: TGCGCCAGCAGCCTAGTATGGGCCATGAACACTGAAGCTTTCTTT. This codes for CASSLVWAMNTEAFF.

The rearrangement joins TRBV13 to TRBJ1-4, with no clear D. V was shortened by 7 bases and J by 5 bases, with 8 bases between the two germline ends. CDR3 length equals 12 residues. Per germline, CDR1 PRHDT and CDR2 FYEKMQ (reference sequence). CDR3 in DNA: TGTGCCAGCACCACAAACAATGAAAAACTGTTTTTT. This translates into CASTTNNEKLFF.

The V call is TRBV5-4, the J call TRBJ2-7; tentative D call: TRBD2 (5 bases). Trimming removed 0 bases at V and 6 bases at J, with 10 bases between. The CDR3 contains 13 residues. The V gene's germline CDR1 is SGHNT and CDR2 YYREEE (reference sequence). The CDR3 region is CASSLEQAVEQYF. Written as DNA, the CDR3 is TGTGCCAGCAGCTTGGAGCAAGCGGTCGAGCAGTACTTC.

CDR3 nucleotide sequence: TGTGCCTGGAGTGTAGGGGGACTAGCGACTTCGGGGCAGTTCTTC. This gives the protein CAWSVGGLATSGQFF. The chain carries TRBV30 and TRBJ2-1; 10 positions match TRBD2. The CDR3 runs to 15 residues. Trimming removed 0 bases from V and 12 bases from J; junction bases left unmatched: 11. CDR1 is GTSNPN, CDR2 SVGIG, per germline (reference sequence).

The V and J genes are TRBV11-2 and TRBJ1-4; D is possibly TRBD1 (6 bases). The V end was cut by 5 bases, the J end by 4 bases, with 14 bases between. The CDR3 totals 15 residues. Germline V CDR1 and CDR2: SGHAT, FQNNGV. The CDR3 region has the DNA TGTGCCAGCAGCCCTACCGGACAGATTAATGAAAAACTGTTTTTT. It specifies CASSPTGQINEKLFF.

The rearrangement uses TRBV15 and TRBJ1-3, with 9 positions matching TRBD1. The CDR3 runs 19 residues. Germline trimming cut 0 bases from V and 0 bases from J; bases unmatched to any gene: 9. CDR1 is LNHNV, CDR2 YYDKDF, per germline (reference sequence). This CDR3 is CATSREFPGQGSSGNTIYF. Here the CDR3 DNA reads TGTGCCACCAGCAGAGAATTCCCGGGACAGGGCTCCTCTGGAAACACCATATATTTT.

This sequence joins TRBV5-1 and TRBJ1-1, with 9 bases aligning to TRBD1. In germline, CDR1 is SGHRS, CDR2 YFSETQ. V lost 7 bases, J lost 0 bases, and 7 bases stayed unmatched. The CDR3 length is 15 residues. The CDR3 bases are TGCGCCAGCTCCCGGGACAGGGTTCTGAACACTGAAGCTTTCTTT. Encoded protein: CASSRDRVLNTEAFF.